The rows below give T cell receptor beta chains drawn from one sample of a study of T cell responses to AZD1222 COVID-19 vaccine. Measured with immunoSEQ multiplex PCR; TCRdb has only the in-frame clones, and not every one. The sample consists of 90,000 to 150,000 clones, approximately 90% of them appearing once. This specimen was peripheral blood, taken on day 0 of AZD1222 vaccination. Receptor source: an adult in good health. Each CDR3 is given with its conserved first and last residue. A D gene is named only where the DNA matches it firmly. Clone size is not always given. Where it is, it says once, few, many or a class for expanded clones.

>TRBJ2-7|-|TRBV18|-
TGTGCCAGCTCACCACCGGCAGGGGCGGCCTACGAGCAGTACTTC
CASSPPAGAAYEQYF
>TRBJ2-7|TRBD1|TRBV6-5|-
TGTGCCAGCACCCGTAAGGGGACAGGGGTCTACGAGCAGTACTTC
CASTRKGTGVYEQYF
>TRBJ2-7|-|TRBV7-2|-
TGTGCCAGCAGCTTAGCGCGAGACCAGGGCTACGAGCAGTACTTC
CASSLARDQGYEQYF
>TRBJ2-5|-|TRBV3-1/TRBV3-2|once
TGTGCCAGCAGCCACCAGGGATGGGGAGAGACCCAGTACTTC
CASSHQGWGETQYF
>TRBJ1-2|TRBD1|TRBV6-5|-
TGTGCCAGCAGTTACATGACAGGGGACAACTATGGCTACACCTTC
CASSYMTGDNYGYTF
>TRBJ1-6|-|TRBV19|-
TGTGCCAGTAGTAAGGGACAAGCGGACTATAATTCACCCCTCCACTTT
CASSKGQADYNSPLHF
>TRBJ1-5|-|TRBV19|once
TGTGCCAGTAGCTCGGATCAGCCCCAGCATTTT
CASSSDQPQHF
>TRBJ1-5|-|TRBV10-3|-
TGTGCCATCAGCGGAGGTTGGGGTCAGCCCCAGCATTTT
CAISGGWGQPQHF
>TRBJ1-2|-|TRBV10-2|-
TGCGCCAGCAGTGATCTGGTAGGGACCACAAACTATGGCTACACCTTC
CASSDLVGTTNYGYTF
>TRBJ1-1|-|TRBV14|-
TGTGCCAGCAGCCAAGGAACAGGGACTGAAGCTTTCTTT
CASSQGTGTEAFF
>TRBJ1-1|TRBD1|TRBV6-5|-
TGTGCCAGCAGTATGACCCGGGACAGGGCCCCTGAAGCTTTCTTT
CASSMTRDRAPEAFF
>TRBJ2-1|-|TRBV5-4|-
TGTGCCAGCAGCCTACTAGATTTCGCCTACAATGAGCAGTTCTTC
CASSLLDFAYNEQFF
>TRBJ1-1|TRBD1|TRBV6-6|-
TGTGCCAGCAGTTACTCGAAGGACAGGGAAGCTTTCTTT
CASSYSKDREAFF
>TRBJ2-7|-|TRBV7-7|-
TGTGCCAGCAGCTTAGGGCGGGGCTACGAGCAGTACTTC
CASSLGRGYEQYF
>TRBJ1-1|-|TRBV5-6|-
TGTGCTAGCAGCCGGGAGGGGGTACGAGCAAGGATGAAAGCTTTCTTT
CASSREGVRARMKAFF
>TRBJ2-2|-|TRBV9|-
TGTGCCAGCAGCGTAGCCCGACCAGGGACCGGGGAGCTGTTTTTT
CASSVARPGTGELFF
>TRBJ2-3|-|TRBV7-2|-
TGTGCCAGCAGCTTCAACCGCGGTCGGGAAGCGCAGTATTTT
CASSFNRGREAQYF
>TRBJ1-4|-|TRBV28|-
TGTGCCAGCAGTCCCCCGCCCGGAGTAGGTGAAAAACTGTTTTTT
CASSPPPGVGEKLFF
>TRBJ2-1|TRBD1|TRBV15|-
TGTGCCACCAGCAGCGGACAGGGATTCTCCTACAATGAGCAGTTCTTC
CATSSGQGFSYNEQFF
>TRBJ2-1|-|TRBV10-3|-
TGTGCCATCAACCCAGGGTTTAGTGATTCGAATGAGCAGTTCTTC
CAINPGFSDSNEQFF
>TRBJ2-4|-|TRBV6-5|-
TGTGCCAGCAGCCATGGGAACATTCAGTACTTC
CASSHGNIQYF
>TRBJ1-2|-|TRBV7-2|-
TGTGCCAGCAGTCCCTGGGGTTATGGCTACACCTTC
CASSPWGYGYTF
>TRBJ1-5|-|TRBV2|-
TGTGCCAGCGGAGATCAGCCCCAGCATTTT
CASGDQPQHF
>TRBJ1-1|-|TRBV6-1|-
TGTGCCAGCAGTGAACCGAACATGGGATACACTGAAGCTTTCTTT
CASSEPNMGYTEAFF
>TRBJ1-2|-|TRBV27|-
TGTGCCAGCAGTTTATCGGGGCTGCCAGGGGTATATGGCTACACCTTC
CASSLSGLPGVYGYTF
>TRBJ2-1|-|TRBV5-4|-
TGTGCCAGCAGCCCAGCAGGGGGGCTCACCTCCTACAATGAGCAGTTCTTC
CASSPAGGLTSYNEQFF
>TRBJ2-3|TRBD2|TRBV24-1|-
TGTGCCACCAGCCCAGCGGGGTCCACAGATACGCAGTATTTT
CATSPAGSTDTQYF
>TRBJ2-7|-|TRBV9|-
TGTGCCAGCAGCCGGACGGAAAGCGGCGAGCAGTACTTC
CASSRTESGEQYF
>TRBJ2-6|-|TRBV7-3|-
TGTGCCAGCAGCTACGGCAGCTCTGGGGCCAACGTCCTGACTTTC
CASSYGSSGANVLTF
>TRBJ2-2|-|TRBV11-2|-
TGTGCCAGCAGCTTAGATTTCCTAGCGTCGAACACCGGGGAGCTGTTTTTT
CASSLDFLASNTGELFF
>TRBJ2-7|-|TRBV6-7|-
TGTGCCAGCAGTTACTCGATCAGGGGCGCTTTCGACGAGCAGTACTTC
CASSYSIRGAFDEQYF
>TRBJ1-4|-|TRBV19|-
TGTGCCAGTAAAATACCGGGACGCAATGAAAAACTGTTTTTT
CASKIPGRNEKLFF
>TRBJ2-7|-|TRBV7-2|-
TGTGCCAGCGGGAAACGCCACGAGCAGTACTTC
CASGKRHEQYF
>TRBJ1-5|-|TRBV14|-
TGTGCCAGCAGCCAAGGAACCAATCAGCCCCAGCATTTT
CASSQGTNQPQHF
>TRBJ1-3|-|TRBV4-2|-
TGTGCCAGCAGCCTCACGAATGGGGACTCTGGAAACACCATATATTTT
CASSLTNGDSGNTIYF
>TRBJ2-7|-|TRBV5-6|-
TGTGCCAGCAGCTTGTCTGGGATGGACTATGGCTACGAGCAGTACTTC
CASSLSGMDYGYEQYF